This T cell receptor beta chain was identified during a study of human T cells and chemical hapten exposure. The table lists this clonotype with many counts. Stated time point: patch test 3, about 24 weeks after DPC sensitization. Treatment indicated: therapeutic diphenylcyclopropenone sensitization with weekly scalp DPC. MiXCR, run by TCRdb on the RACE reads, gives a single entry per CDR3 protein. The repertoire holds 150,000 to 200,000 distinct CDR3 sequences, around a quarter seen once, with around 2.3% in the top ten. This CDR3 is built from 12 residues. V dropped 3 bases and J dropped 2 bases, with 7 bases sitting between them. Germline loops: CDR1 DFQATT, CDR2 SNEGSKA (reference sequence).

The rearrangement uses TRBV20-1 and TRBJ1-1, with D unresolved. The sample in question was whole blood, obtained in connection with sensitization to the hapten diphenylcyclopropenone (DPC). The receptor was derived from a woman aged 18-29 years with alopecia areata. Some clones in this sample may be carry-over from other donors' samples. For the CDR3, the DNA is TGCAGTGCTAGGGGATTAAACACTGAAGCTTTCTTT. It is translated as CSARGLNTEAFF.